The 6 T cell receptor beta chains below all came from one sample that was sequenced in a study of shared clonotypes between healthy human individuals. The repertoire was sequenced with immunoSEQ multiplex PCR; TCRdb's copy has only in-frame clones and lacks some. The data contain about 1.9 million clones, around 93% of them seen just once; the ten biggest clones take up more than 1.5%. The naive CD8 population came from CD45RO-negative cells selected for CCR7, without terminally differentiated effector memory CD45RA+ cells. Input material: naive CD8+ T cells from PBMCs. The receptors derive from a man aged 18 to 30 in good health. Some clones in this sample may be carry-over from other donors' samples.

The CDR3 reads CASSLGPDNEQFF. CDR3 nucleotides: TGTGCCAGCAGCCTAGGTCCTGACAATGAGCAGTTCTTC. The J gene is TRBJ2-1, the V gene TRBV28; D gene uncertain. The CDR3 totals 13 residues. Trimming stripped 6 bases from V and 5 bases from J, with 11 bases between. Germline assignment: CDR1 MDHEN and CDR2 SYDVKM.

Worth noting for this clone: Within the sample, other DNA sequences also encode this same CDR3. V and J are TRBV5-6 and TRBJ2-1; D gene unclear. Germline CDR1 SGHDT, CDR2 YYEEEE. Trimming took off 1 base at V and 10 bases at J, with 6 bases between the two ends. This CDR3 region has 11 residues. In nucleotides, the CDR3 is TGTGCCAGCAGCTTGCTCAGCGAGCAGTTCTTC. Residues: CASSLLSEQFF.

CDR3 bases: TGTGCCAGCAGCGTAGAGGGCAGGGCGGATGATGAGCAGTTCTTC. Encoded protein: CASSVEGRADDEQFF. The rearrangement joins TRBV9 to TRBJ2-1; maybe TRBD1 (5 bases). Germline V gene data show CDR1 as SGDLS and CDR2 as YYNGEE. This CDR3 comprises 15 residues. Trimming left V 0 bases short and J 8 bases short, with 15 bases between.

The J gene is TRBJ2-1, the V gene TRBV5-6, with D uncertain. CDR3 length equals 15 residues. V was shortened by 0 bases and J by 4 bases, with 11 bases between the two germline ends. Germline CDR1 reads SGHDT; CDR2 reads YYEEEE. The CDR3 nucleotides read TGTGCCAGCAGCTTGGACACGACATTATACAATGAGCAGTTCTTC. Its protein is CASSLDTTLYNEQFF.

The chain is built from TRBV5-1 and TRBJ2-3; the match to TRBD1 covers 7 bases. Germline assignment: CDR1 SGHRS and CDR2 YFSETQ. With V trimmed by 4 bases and J by 0 bases, 11 bases remained unmatched. The CDR3 length is 17 residues. DNA for the CDR3: TGCGCCAGCAGCCCAACTCACATACAGGGGAGCACAGATACGCAGTATTTT. Protein product: CASSPTHIQGSTDTQYF.

In the case of this clone: This sample also contains other DNA sequences that code for the same CDR3. The chain couples TRBV29-1 to TRBJ1-1; D is possibly TRBD1 (5 bases). This CDR3 comprises 12 residues. The germline V gene has CDR1 SQVTM and CDR2 ANQGSEA. CDR3 DNA: TGCAGTGGATTGGGGGGGAACACTGAAGCTTTCTTT. Protein sequence: CSGLGGNTEAFF.